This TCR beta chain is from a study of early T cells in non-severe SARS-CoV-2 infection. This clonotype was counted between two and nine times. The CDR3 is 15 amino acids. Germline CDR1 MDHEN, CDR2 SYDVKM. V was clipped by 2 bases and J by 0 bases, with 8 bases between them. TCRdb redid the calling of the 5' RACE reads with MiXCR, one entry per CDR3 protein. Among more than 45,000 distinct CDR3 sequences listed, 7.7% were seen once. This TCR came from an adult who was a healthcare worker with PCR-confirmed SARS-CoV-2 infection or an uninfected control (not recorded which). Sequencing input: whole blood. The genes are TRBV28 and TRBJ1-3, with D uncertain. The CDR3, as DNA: TGTGCCAGCAGTTTAGAGGCGATCTCTGGAAACACCATATATTTT. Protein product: CASSLEAISGNTIYF.